A single sample is the source of the 26 T cell receptor beta chains below, sequenced in a study of tissue T cells after allogeneic stem cell transplantation. Measured with immunoSEQ multiplex PCR; TCRdb has only the in-frame clones, and not every one. Counted here are almost 7,000 clones, about a third occurring once; the ten biggest clones make up 6% to 7%. Time point given: mouse harvest day 14 after allogeneic transplant. Mouse grafts combined 10^7 T-cell-depleted bone marrow cells with 10^6 splenic CD5+ T cells. What was sequenced was skin. The source is a female BALB/c mouse given C57BL/6 T cells with graft-versus-host disease after an allogeneic hematopoietic cell transplant.

This clone was found a few times. Gene names denote mouse genes. The read ends 1 residue before the CDR3 terminus; that terminus is restored from the germline J gene. V gene TRBV16 combines with J gene TRBJ2-7; D might be TRBD2 (6 bases). The germline V gene has CDR1 SGHSA and CDR2 FRNQAP. The CDR3 length is 13 residues. With 4 bases removed from V and 0 bases from J, the gap between germline ends came to 7 bases. The covered CDR3 bases are TGTGCAAGCAGCTCGGGGGGCTCCTATGAACAGTAC. Amino acids: CASSSGGSYEQY. The full CDR3 reads CASSSGGSYEQYF.

Points on this clone: Germline and genes here are mouse. The read gets to within 1 residue of the CDR3 end, and the germline J gene fills in the rest. The gene calls are TRBV23 and TRBJ2-3; the table's D gene call, TRBD2, was not cross checked with the DNA. The CDR3 totals 15 residues. Germline V gives CDR1 KGHTA, CDR2 FQNQQP. The CDR3 loop is CSSSRDWGSAETLYF. The covered CDR3 bases are TGCTCCAGCAGTCGCGACTGGGGTAGTGCAGAAACGCTGTAT. The variable domain in full, completed from reference TRBV23 and TRBJ2-3, reads DAAVTQKPRYLIKMKGQEAEMKCIPEKGHTAVFWYQQKQSKELKFLIYFQNQQPLDQIDMVKERFSAVCPSSSLCSLGIRTCEAEDSALYLCSSSRDWGSAETLYFGSGTRLTVL.

A remark on this clone: The germline and genes are mouse ones. Coverage ceases 1 residue before the CDR3 finishes, and the germline J gene fills in the end. V usage is TRBV13-1 and J usage is TRBJ2-7; 9 bases fit TRBD2. CDR1 and CDR2 from the germline V gene are NSHNY and SYGAGN. V lost 2 bases to trimming and J lost 4 bases; unmatched junction nucleotides: 1. The CDR3 contains 13 residues. The CDR3 loop reads CASSEGLGYEQYF. Partial CDR3 DNA: TGTGCCAGCAGTGAGGGACTGGGATATGAACAGTAC.

Concerning this clone itself: Gene names are mouse gene names. Read coverage stops 1 residue before the CDR3 terminus; the germline J gene supplies the remainder. The chain has TRBV23 and TRBJ1-3; the D call of TRBD1 is as the table states it, not checked on the DNA. The CDR3 loop spans 16 amino acids. The germline V gene encodes CDR1 KGHTA and CDR2 FQNQQP. The CDR3 reads CSSSQSYRYSGNTLYF. CDR3 bases read: TGCTCCAGCAGTCAATCGTACAGATATTCTGGAAATACGCTCTAT.

About this clone: The gene names here belong to mouse. The read terminates 1 residue before the CDR3 end, so the remaining end is supplied by the germline J gene. This chain links TRBV5 with TRBJ2-3, with TRBD1 matching over 7 bases. Per germline, CDR1 LGHNA and CDR2 YNLKQL (reference sequence). Germline trimming cut 5 bases from V and 1 base from J; bases unmatched to any gene: 3. This CDR3 contains 14 residues. Incomplete CDR3 DNA: TGTGCCAGCAGCTCCGACAGGGGTGCAGAAACGCTGTAT. Amino acids: CASSSDRGAETLY. The entire CDR3 is CASSSDRGAETLYF.

To note about this clone: Here the gene names and germline are mouse. CDR3 DNA (partial): TGTGCCAGCAGCCCTGGACAGGGGGGGAACTCCGACTACACC. Amino acids: CASSPGQGGNSDYT. The CDR3, in full, reads CASSPGQGGNSDYTF. The V and J genes are TRBV13-3 and TRBJ1-2; the match to TRBD1 covers 10 bases. Coverage ceases 1 residue before the CDR3 finishes, and the germline J gene fills in the end. The V segment lost 5 bases and the J segment 2 bases; nucleotides outside the gene matches: 6. CDR3 length: 15 amino acids. The V gene's germline CDR1 is NNHDY and CDR2 SYVADS.

As regards this clone: Gene and germline names: mouse. The read ends 1 residue shy of where the CDR3 ends; the end is completed using the germline J gene. The chain joins TRBV24 to TRBJ1-3; the D is unclear. CDR1 is KGHTA and CDR2 is FRNEEI in the germline V gene. V was cut by 2 bases and J by 2 bases, with 4 bases left in between. The CDR3 extends over 13 amino acids. The DNA read from the CDR3 is TGTGCCAGCAGTCTGAACACTGGAAATACGCTCTAT. Translation: CASSLNTGNTLY. The whole CDR3 region reads CASSLNTGNTLYF.

Note on this clone: The genes and germline here are from mouse. Read data end 1 residue before the CDR3 end; the end is taken from the germline J gene. The chain links TRBV13-1 to TRBJ1-1, with 8 bases identical to TRBD1. The germline V gene has CDR1 NSHNY and CDR2 SYGAGN. J lost 4 bases, V lost 4 bases, and 3 bases had no gene match. This CDR3 comprises 13 residues. The sequenced CDR3 bases are TGTGCCAGCAGTCAGGGGGCTGGCACAGAAGTCTTC. Residues: CASSQGAGTEVF. The complete CDR3 reads CASSQGAGTEVFF.

Regarding this clone: The genes and germline here are from mouse. The read ends 1 residue shy of where the CDR3 ends; the end is completed using the germline J gene. The V and J genes are TRBV3 and TRBJ2-5; 12 nucleotides line up with TRBD2. J was trimmed by 2 bases and V by 5 bases; bases with no gene match: 2. Germline V gene data show CDR1 as SNHLY and CDR2 as FYNGKV (reference sequence). The CDR3 runs to 15 residues. This CDR3 is CASSRTGGGQDTQYF. The DNA read from the CDR3 is TGTGCCAGCAGCCGGACTGGGGGGGGCCAAGACACCCAGTAC.

Concerning this clone itself: Germline and genes: mouse. The observed sequence ends 1 residue before the CDR3 terminus, with the missing tail filled in from the germline J gene. The chain carries TRBV13-1 and TRBJ2-5, with TRBD2 matching 10 bases. Germline V gene lookup returns CDR1 NSHNY and CDR2 SYGAGN. With 3 bases clipped from V and 3 bases from J, the junction kept 7 bases outside the gene matches. The CDR3 loop spans 16 amino acids. CDR3 loop: CASSVTRDWGQDTQYF. The CDR3 DNA, read in part, is TGTGCCAGCAGTGTAACCCGGGACTGGGGACAAGACACCCAGTAC.

Comment on this clone: Mouse names are used for the genes. The CDR3 goes on 1 residue after the read ends, and that part is filled in from the germline J gene. The chain uses TRBV3 and TRBJ2-4; 8 bases line up with TRBD2. Per the germline V gene, CDR1 is SNHLY and CDR2 is FYNGKV (reference sequence). The CDR3 sequence is 14 residues long. V dropped 5 bases and J dropped 2; count of bases not matched to a gene: 3. The CDR3 sequence: CASSRGGLQNTLYF. CDR3 DNA, as far as it was read: TGTGCCAGCAGCCGGGGGGGCCTTCAAAACACCTTGTAC.

This clone has more than one count but fewer than ten. Gene names and germline refer to mouse. The read is 1 residue too short to cover the CDR3 end, so that end is filled in from the germline J gene. This rearrangement joins TRBV4 to TRBJ1-4, with unresolved D. Trimming cost V 5 bases and J 0 bases, with 7 bases left between them. The CDR3 loop spans 14 amino acids. Germline loops: CDR1 LGHDT, CDR2 YNNKQL (reference sequence). The part of the CDR3 DNA that was read is TGTGCCAGCAGCCAAACAATTTCCAACGAAAGATTATTT. As protein: CASSQTISNERLF. The complete CDR3 sequence is CASSQTISNERLFF.

By frequency in the sample, this clone is medium-sized. The gene symbols are mouse symbols. The read terminates 1 residue before the CDR3 end, so the remaining end is supplied by the germline J gene. The chain joins TRBV23 to TRBJ2-5; the table's D gene call, TRBD2, was not cross checked with the DNA. CDR3 length equals 15 residues. The germline V gene encodes CDR1 KGHTA and CDR2 FQNQQP. CDR3 region: CSSSQSRTGVDTQYF. CDR3 DNA, as far as it was read: TGCTCCAGCAGTCAATCGCGGACTGGGGTAGACACCCAGTAC. Combining the CDR3 with reference TRBV23 and TRBJ2-5 gives the whole variable domain DAAVTQKPRYLIKMKGQEAEMKCIPEKGHTAVFWYQQKQSKELKFLIYFQNQQPLDQIDMVKERFSAVCPSSSLCSLGIRTCEAEDSALYLCSSSQSRTGVDTQYFGPGTRLLVL.

As regards this clone: Genes here carry mouse names. The CDR3 goes on 1 residue after the read ends, and that part is filled in from the germline J gene. This rearrangement joins TRBV26 to TRBJ1-6, with D hard to call. TRBJ1-6 is an ORF for which the function is uncertain. Trimming took off 5 bases at V and 5 bases at J, with 10 bases between the two ends. Germline CDR1 reads KGHPV; CDR2 reads FQNQEV (reference sequence). The CDR3 totals 14 residues. The CDR3 protein is CASSLQWDNSPLYF. Incomplete CDR3 DNA: TGTGCCAGCAGTTTACAGTGGGATAATTCGCCCCTCTAC.

Remarks on this clone: Any gene name here is a mouse gene name. The read is 1 residue too short to cover the CDR3 end, so that end is filled in from the germline J gene. This chain links TRBV26 with TRBJ2-7; no clear D. Germline V gene lookup returns CDR1 KGHPV and CDR2 FQNQEV (reference sequence). Trimming cost V 3 bases and J 0 bases, with 6 bases left between them. This CDR3 contains 13 residues. CDR3 DNA (partial): TGTGCCAGCAGTCTCGCAAGCTCCTATGAACAGTAC. Protein: CASSLASSYEQY. The CDR3 in full is CASSLASSYEQYF.

With respect to this clone: Any gene name here is a mouse gene name. CDR3 DNA (partial): TGTGCCAGCAGTGGGACTGGGGGCGCTAGTGCAGAAACGCTGTAT. Its protein is CASSGTGGASAETLY. In full, the CDR3 reads CASSGTGGASAETLYF. The chain combines TRBV26 with TRBJ2-3; 11 nucleotides agree with TRBD2. The read terminates 1 residue ahead of where the CDR3 ends, so the germline J gene completes it. Germline values: CDR1 KGHPV, CDR2 FQNQEV (reference sequence). V was pared by 5 bases and J by 0 bases, with 4 bases of the junction left unmatched. The length of the CDR3 is 16 residues. The full variable domain, its missing parts supplied by reference TRBV26 and TRBJ2-3, is NSKVIQTPRYLVKGQGQKAKMRCIPEKGHPVVFWYQQNKNNEFKFLINFQNQEVLQQIDMTEKRFSAECPSNSPCSLEIQSSEAGDSALYLCASSGTGGASAETLYFGSGTRLTVL.

By frequency in the sample, this clone is medium-sized. Gene labels here are mouse ones. The observed sequence ends 1 residue before the CDR3 terminus, with the missing tail filled in from the germline J gene. The chain is built from TRBV13-1 and TRBJ2-7; no clear D. CDR3 length: 11 amino acids. Germline CDR1 NSHNY, CDR2 SYGAGN. V gave up 3 bases and J gave up 4 bases, with 5 bases separating them. The CDR3 sequence is CASSAQYEQYF. The part of the CDR3 DNA that was read is TGTGCCAGCAGTGCACAGTATGAACAGTAC.

Note on this clone: The germline and genes are mouse ones. Read sequence stops 1 residue before the CDR3 end, and the germline J gene provides the missing end. The J gene is TRBJ2-4, the V gene TRBV26; 9 bases match TRBD1. After removal of 6 bases from V and 0 bases from J, the junction contained 4 bases not matched to a gene. Germline V gives CDR1 KGHPV, CDR2 FQNQEV (reference sequence). CDR3 length equals 15 residues. CDR3 DNA (partial): TGTGCCAGCAGCCGACAGGGGGGTAGTCAAAACACCTTGTAC. The encoded protein is CASSRQGGSQNTLY. The entire CDR3 reads CASSRQGGSQNTLYF.

Of note for this clone: Mouse gene names and germline throughout. The read comes to an end 1 residue before the CDR3 does, leaving the germline J gene to fill in the end. This sequence joins TRBV26 and TRBJ2-5; 11 bases are shared with TRBD2. V lost 2 bases, J lost 2 bases, and 0 bases stayed unmatched. Germline-derived CDR1 and CDR2 are KGHPV and FQNQEV (reference sequence). The CDR3 runs to 15 residues. CDR3 residues: CASSLDWGGQDTQYF. CDR3 DNA, as far as it was read: TGTGCCAGCAGTCTGGACTGGGGGGGCCAAGACACCCAGTAC.

This clone is categorized as large. Gene names are the mouse ones. The read ends 1 residue shy of where the CDR3 ends; the end is completed using the germline J gene. The chain joins TRBV26 to TRBJ1-2; D is undetermined. CDR3 length: 13 residues. Trimming removed 4 bases from V and 0 bases from J, with 6 bases in between. Per germline, CDR1 KGHPV and CDR2 FQNQEV (reference sequence). This CDR3 reads CASSPQANSDYTF. Partial CDR3 DNA: TGTGCCAGCAGTCCTCAGGCAAACTCCGACTACACC. The full variable domain, its missing parts supplied by reference TRBV26 and TRBJ1-2, is NSKVIQTPRYLVKGQGQKAKMRCIPEKGHPVVFWYQQNKNNEFKFLINFQNQEVLQQIDMTEKRFSAECPSNSPCSLEIQSSEAGDSALYLCASSPQANSDYTFGSGTRLLVI.

Within the sample, this clone is medium-sized. The genes and germline here are from mouse. Read data end 1 residue before the CDR3 end; the end is taken from the germline J gene. The chain has TRBV16 and TRBJ1-3; D not resolved. Germline lookup yields CDR1 SGHSA and CDR2 FRNQAP. Trimming stripped 3 bases from V and 0 bases from J, with 6 bases between. There are 14 residues in the CDR3. The CDR3 spells CASSFTDSGNTLYF. The CDR3 DNA, read in part, is TGTGCAAGCAGCTTTACAGATTCTGGAAATACGCTCTAT.

Notes on this clone: The gene names here belong to mouse. The read stops 1 residue short of the end of the CDR3; the missing end is completed from the germline J gene. The chain carries TRBV19 and TRBJ2-5; 10 bases are a match to TRBD2. Germline V gene data show CDR1 as FNHDT and CDR2 as SITEND (reference sequence). This CDR3 spans 17 amino acids. J lost 4 bases, V lost 0 bases, and 8 bases had no gene match. The CDR3: CASSIETGGRCEDTQYF. The sequenced CDR3 bases are TGTGCCAGCAGTATAGAGACTGGGGGGCGCTGTGAAGACACCCAGTAC.

This clone was counted a few times. The gene names given are mouse names. Coverage ceases 1 residue before the CDR3 finishes, and the germline J gene fills in the end. The J gene is TRBJ1-1, the V gene TRBV26, with unresolved D. The germline V and J ends were trimmed by 3 bases and 0 bases, with 8 bases remaining between them. The CDR3 length is 14 residues. Per the germline V gene, CDR1 is KGHPV and CDR2 is FQNQEV (reference sequence). The DNA read from the CDR3 is TGTGCCAGCAGTCTTGTGGCAGCAAACACAGAAGTCTTC. Protein sequence: CASSLVAANTEVF. The whole CDR3 region reads CASSLVAANTEVFF.

This clone is labeled medium-sized. Gene names and germline match the mouse. The read is 1 residue too short to cover the CDR3 end, so that end is filled in from the germline J gene. The chain employs TRBV20 and TRBJ1-4, with 11 bases matching TRBD1. CDR3 length: 15 amino acids. V gave up 3 bases and J gave up 1 base; unmatched junction bases: 1. The germline V gene encodes CDR1 GFQATS and CDR2 STVNSAI. The CDR3 spells CGASGTGGSNERLFF. CDR3 bases read: TGTGGTGCTAGTGGGACAGGGGGTTCCAACGAAAGATTATTT.

On this clone: Gene names refer to mouse genes. The read ends 1 residue early relative to the CDR3; the germline J gene fills the gap. The gene calls are TRBV3 and TRBJ2-4, with 7 bases aligning to TRBD1. The CDR3 consists of 14 residues. Germline V lookup: CDR1 SNHLY, CDR2 FYNGKV (reference sequence). J was trimmed by 1 base and V by 5 bases; bases with no gene match: 3. The DNA read from the CDR3 is TGTGCCAGCAGCCCCGGACAGGGTCAAAACACCTTGTAC. As protein: CASSPGQGQNTLY. The entire CDR3 protein reads CASSPGQGQNTLYF.

This clone was picked up a small number of times. The listed genes are named as in mouse. The read is 1 residue too short to cover the CDR3 end, so that end is filled in from the germline J gene. V is TRBV31 and J is TRBJ1-6; D remains unclear. TRBJ1-6 is reported as an ORF; its role is uncertain. The CDR3 length is 13 residues. The germline V gene encodes CDR1 GKSSPN and CDR2 SITVG. V lost 1 base and J 6 bases, leaving 7 bases between the germline ends. The CDR3 loop reads CAWSPRPNSPLYF. CDR3 DNA, as far as it was read: TGTGCCTGGAGTCCCCGCCCTAATTCGCCCCTCTAC.